This paragraph covers one T cell receptor (beta chain) sequence. CDR1 and CDR2 (germline): MNHEY, SVGAGI. The CDR3 contains 14 residues. Unmatched junction bases numbered 4, after V lost 5 bases and J lost 3 bases. Sequencing used immunoSEQ multiplex PCR; TCRdb keeps in-frame clones, though not all of them. Altogether 250,000 or so clones are present, approximately 84% being singletons, with the ten largest covering about 4%. This sample is part of a study of blood T cell repertoires in COVID-19. The V gene is TRBV6-5, the J gene TRBJ1-2; TRBD1 matches 9 bases. The source of this sequence is a man in his fifties or sixties with acute or convalescent COVID-19. Sequenced: peripheral blood. The DNA of the CDR3 is TGTGCCAGCAGTCTGACAGGGGGGGACTATGGCTACACCTTC. Translation: CASSLTGGDYGYTF.